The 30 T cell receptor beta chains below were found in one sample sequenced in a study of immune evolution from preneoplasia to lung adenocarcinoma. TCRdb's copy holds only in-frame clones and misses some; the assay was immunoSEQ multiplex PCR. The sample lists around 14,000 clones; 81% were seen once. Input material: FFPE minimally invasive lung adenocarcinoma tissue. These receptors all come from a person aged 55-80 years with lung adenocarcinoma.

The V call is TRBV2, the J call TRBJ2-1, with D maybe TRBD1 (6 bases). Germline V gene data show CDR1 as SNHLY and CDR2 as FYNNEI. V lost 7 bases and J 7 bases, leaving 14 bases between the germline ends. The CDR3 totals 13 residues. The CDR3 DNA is TGTGCCAGCACCTACCTACAGGGTAATGAGCAGTTCTTC. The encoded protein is CASTYLQGNEQFF.

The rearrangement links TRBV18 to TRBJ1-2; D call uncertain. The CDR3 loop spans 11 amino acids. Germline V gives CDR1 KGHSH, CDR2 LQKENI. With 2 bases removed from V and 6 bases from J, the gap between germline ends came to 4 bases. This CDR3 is CASSPTDGYTF. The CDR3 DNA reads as TGTGCCAGCTCACCAACGGATGGCTACACCTTC.

In DNA form, the CDR3 reads TGTGCCAGTAGTATCTTCCGGAACACTGAAGCTTTCTTT. Protein sequence: CASSIFRNTEAFF. The V call is TRBV19, the J call TRBJ1-1; the D is unclear. Trimming took 3 bases from V and 1 from J, leaving 6 bases between them. The CDR3 contains 13 residues. CDR1 and CDR2 (germline): LNHDA, SQIVND (reference sequence).

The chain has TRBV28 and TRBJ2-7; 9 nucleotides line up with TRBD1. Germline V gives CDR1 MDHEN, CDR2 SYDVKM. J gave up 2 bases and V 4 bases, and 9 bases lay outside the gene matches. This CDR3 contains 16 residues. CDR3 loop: CASSSSGTGRPYEQYF. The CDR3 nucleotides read TGTGCCAGCAGTTCGTCCGGGACAGGGAGGCCCTACGAGCAGTACTTC. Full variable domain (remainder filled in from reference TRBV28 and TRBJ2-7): DVKVTQSSRYLVKRTGEKVFLECVQDMDHENMFWYRQDPGLGLRLIYFSYDVKMKEKGDIPEGYSVSREKKERFSLILESASTNQTSMYLCASSSSGTGRPYEQYFGPGTRLTVT.

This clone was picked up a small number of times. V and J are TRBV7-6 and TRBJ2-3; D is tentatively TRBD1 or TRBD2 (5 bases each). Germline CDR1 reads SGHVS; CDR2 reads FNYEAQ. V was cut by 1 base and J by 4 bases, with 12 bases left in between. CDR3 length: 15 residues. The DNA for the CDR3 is TGTGCCAGCAGCTTAGTTGCCGGGGCCTCAGATACGCAGTATTTT. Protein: CASSLVAGASDTQYF.

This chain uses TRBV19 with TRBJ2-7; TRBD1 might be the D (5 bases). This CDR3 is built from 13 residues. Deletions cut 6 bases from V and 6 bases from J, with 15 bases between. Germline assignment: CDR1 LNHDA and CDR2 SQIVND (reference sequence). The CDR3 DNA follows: TGTGCCAGTAGCCCGACTTTCAGGGTCGAGCAGTACTTC. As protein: CASSPTFRVEQYF.

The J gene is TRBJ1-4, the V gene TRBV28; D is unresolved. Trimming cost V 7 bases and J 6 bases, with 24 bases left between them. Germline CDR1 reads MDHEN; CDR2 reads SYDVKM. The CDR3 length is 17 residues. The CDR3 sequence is CASNSLRKLTFDEKLFF. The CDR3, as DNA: TGTGCCAGCAACTCCCTGAGGAAACTGACATTTGATGAAAAACTGTTTTTT.

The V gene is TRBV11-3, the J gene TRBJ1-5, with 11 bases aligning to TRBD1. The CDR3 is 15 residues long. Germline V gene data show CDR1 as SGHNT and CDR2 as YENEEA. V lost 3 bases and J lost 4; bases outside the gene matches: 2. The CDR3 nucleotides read TGTGCCAGCAGCTTTGGGACAGGGGGAAATCAGCCCCAGCATTTT. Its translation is CASSFGTGGNQPQHF.

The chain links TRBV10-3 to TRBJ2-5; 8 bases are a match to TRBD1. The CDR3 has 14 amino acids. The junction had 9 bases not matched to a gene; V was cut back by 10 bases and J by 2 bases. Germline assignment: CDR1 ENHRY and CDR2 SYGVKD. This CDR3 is CATTRTGNQETQYF. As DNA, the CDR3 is TGTGCCACTACCCGGACAGGGAATCAAGAGACCCAGTACTTC.

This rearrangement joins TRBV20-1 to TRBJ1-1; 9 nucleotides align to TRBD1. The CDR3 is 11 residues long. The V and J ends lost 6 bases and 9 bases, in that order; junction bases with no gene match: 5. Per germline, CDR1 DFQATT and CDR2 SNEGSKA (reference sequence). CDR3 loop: CSAVGQGKAFF. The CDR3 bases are TGCAGTGCGGTCGGACAGGGGAAAGCTTTCTTT.

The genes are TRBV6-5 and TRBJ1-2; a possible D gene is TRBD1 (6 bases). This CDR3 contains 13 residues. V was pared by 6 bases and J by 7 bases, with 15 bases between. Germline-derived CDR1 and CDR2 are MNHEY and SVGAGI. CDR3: CASSLQGLFGYTF. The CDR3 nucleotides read TGTGCCAGCAGCTTACAGGGTCTGTTTGGCTACACCTTC.

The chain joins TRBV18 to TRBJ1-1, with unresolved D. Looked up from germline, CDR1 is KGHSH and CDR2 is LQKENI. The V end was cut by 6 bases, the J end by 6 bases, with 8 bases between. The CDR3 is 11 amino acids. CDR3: CASSTNPEAFF. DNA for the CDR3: TGTGCCAGCTCGACAAACCCTGAAGCTTTCTTT. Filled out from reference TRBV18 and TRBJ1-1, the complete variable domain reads NAGVMQNPRHLVRRRGQEARLRCSPMKGHSHVYWYRQLPEEGLKFMVYLQKENIIDESGMPKERFSAEFPKEGPSILRIQQVVRGDSAAYFCASSTNPEAFFGQGTRLTVV.

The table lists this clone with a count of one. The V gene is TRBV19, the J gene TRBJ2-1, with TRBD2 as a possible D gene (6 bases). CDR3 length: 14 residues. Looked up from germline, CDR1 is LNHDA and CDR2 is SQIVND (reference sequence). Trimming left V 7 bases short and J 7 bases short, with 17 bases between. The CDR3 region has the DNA TGTGCCAGTACCTCGGGACTCACTCGAAATGAGCAGTTCTTC. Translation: CASTSGLTRNEQFF.

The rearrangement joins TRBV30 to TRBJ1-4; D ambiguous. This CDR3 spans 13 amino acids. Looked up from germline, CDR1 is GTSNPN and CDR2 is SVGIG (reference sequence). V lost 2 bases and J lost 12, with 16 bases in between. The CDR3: CAWSSGRRKELFF. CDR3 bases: TGTGCCTGGAGTTCGGGCAGGAGGAAGGAACTGTTTTTT.

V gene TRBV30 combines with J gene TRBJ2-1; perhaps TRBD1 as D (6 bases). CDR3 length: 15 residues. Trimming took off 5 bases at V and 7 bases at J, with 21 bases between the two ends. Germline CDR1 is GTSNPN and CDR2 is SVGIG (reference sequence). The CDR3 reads CAWAPTGILRNEQFF. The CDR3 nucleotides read TGTGCCTGGGCACCTACAGGGATTTTGAGAAATGAGCAGTTCTTC.

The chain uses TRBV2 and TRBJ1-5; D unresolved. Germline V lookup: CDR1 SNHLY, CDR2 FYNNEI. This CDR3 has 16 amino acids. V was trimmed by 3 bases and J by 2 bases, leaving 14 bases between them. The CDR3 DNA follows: TGTGCCAGCAGTGAGCAGGCCGGGAGAGGCAATCAGCCCCAGCATTTT. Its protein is CASSEQAGRGNQPQHF.

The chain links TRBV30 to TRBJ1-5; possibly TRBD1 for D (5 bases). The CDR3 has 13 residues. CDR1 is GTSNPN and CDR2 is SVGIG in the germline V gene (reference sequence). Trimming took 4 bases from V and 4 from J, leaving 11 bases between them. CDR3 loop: CAWNLDNNQPQHF. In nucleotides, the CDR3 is TGTGCCTGGAACCTGGACAATAATCAGCCCCAGCATTTT.

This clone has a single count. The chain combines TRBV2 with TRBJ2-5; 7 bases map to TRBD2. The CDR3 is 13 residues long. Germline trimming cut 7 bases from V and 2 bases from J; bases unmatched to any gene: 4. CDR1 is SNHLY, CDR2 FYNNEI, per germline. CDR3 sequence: CASNGLGQETQYF. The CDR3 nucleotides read TGTGCCAGCAATGGACTAGGGCAAGAGACCCAGTACTTC.

Here the CDR3 reads CASTFGQYNEQFF. CDR3 nucleotide sequence: TGTGCCAGTACATTTGGCCAATACAATGAGCAGTTCTTC. This sequence joins TRBV19 and TRBJ2-1; no clear D gene. The V gene lost 7 bases and the J gene lost 4 bases, with 11 bases spanning the gap. The V gene's germline CDR1 is LNHDA and CDR2 SQIVND (reference sequence). The CDR3 consists of 13 residues.

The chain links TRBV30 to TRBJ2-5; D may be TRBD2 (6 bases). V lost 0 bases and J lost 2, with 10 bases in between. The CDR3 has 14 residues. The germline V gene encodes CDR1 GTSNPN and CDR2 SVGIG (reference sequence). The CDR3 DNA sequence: TGTGCCTGGAGTGTCGGCGGGGCGCAAGAGACCCAGTACTTC. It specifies CAWSVGGAQETQYF.

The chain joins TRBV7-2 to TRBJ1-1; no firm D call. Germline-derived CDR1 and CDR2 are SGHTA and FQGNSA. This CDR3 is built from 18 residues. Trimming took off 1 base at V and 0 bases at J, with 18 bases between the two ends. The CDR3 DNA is TGTGCCAGCAGCTTAGTTGGCGGAGGCGGTACGGTGAACACTGAAGCTTTCTTT. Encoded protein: CASSLVGGGGTVNTEAFF.

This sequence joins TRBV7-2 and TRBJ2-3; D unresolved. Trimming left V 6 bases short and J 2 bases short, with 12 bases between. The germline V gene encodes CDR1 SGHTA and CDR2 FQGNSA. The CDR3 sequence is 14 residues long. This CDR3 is CASRPLPNTDTQYF. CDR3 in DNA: TGTGCCAGCAGACCCCTCCCCAACACAGATACGCAGTATTTT.

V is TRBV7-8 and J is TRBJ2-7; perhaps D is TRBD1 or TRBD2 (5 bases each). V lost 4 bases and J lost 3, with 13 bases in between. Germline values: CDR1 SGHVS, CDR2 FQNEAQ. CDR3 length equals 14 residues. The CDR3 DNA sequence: TGTGCCAGCAGCTCGCCGTCGGGGCACTACGAGCAGTACTTC. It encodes CASSSPSGHYEQYF.

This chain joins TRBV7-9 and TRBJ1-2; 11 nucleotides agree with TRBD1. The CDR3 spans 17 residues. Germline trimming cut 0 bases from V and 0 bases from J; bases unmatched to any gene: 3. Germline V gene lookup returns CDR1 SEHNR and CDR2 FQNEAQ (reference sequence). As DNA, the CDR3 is TGTGCCAGCAGCTTAGCCGGGACAGGGGGAACTAACTATGGCTACACCTTC. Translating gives CASSLAGTGGTNYGYTF. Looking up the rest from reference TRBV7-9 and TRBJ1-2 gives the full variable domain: DTGVSQNPRHKITKRGQNVTFRCDPISEHNRLYWYRQTLGQGPEFLTYFQNEAQLEKSRLLSDRFSAERPKGSFSTLEIQRTEQGDSAMYLCASSLAGTGGTNYGYTFGSGTRLTVV.

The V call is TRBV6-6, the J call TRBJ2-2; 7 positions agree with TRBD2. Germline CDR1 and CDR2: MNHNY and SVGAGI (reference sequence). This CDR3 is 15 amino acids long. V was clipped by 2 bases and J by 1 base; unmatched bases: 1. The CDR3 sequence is CASSYLAVNTGELFF. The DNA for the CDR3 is TGTGCCAGCAGTTACCTAGCGGTGAACACCGGGGAGCTGTTTTTT.

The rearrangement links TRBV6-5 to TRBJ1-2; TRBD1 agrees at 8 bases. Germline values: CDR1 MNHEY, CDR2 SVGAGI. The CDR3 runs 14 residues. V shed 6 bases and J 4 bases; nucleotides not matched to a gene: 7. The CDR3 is CASRAQGAGYGYTF. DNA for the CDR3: TGTGCCAGCAGGGCCCAGGGGGCAGGCTATGGCTACACCTTC.

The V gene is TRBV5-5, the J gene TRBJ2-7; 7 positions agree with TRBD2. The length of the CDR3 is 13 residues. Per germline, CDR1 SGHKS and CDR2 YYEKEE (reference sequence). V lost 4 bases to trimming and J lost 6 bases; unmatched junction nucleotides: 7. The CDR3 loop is CASSTREAGEQYF. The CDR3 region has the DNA TGTGCCAGCAGCACCCGGGAGGCCGGCGAGCAGTACTTC.

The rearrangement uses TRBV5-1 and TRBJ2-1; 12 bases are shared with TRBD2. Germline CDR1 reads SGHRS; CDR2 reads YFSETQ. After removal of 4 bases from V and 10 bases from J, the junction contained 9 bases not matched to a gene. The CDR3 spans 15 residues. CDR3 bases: TGCGCCAGCAGCATCTTGACTAGCGGGGGCGGAGAGCAGTTCTTC. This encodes CASSILTSGGGEQFF.

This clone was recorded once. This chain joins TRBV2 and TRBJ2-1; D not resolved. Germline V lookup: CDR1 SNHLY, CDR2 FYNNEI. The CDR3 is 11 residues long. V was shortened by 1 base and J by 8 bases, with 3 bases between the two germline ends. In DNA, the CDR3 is TGTGCCAGCAGTGAAGGGGATGAGCAGTTCTTC. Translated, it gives CASSEGDEQFF.

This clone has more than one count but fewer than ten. The CDR3 sequence: CATSRDRQGGGEKLFF. CDR3 nucleotides: TGTGCCACCAGCAGAGATCGCCAGGGAGGTGGTGAAAAACTGTTTTTT. The chain is built from TRBV15 and TRBJ1-4; D might be TRBD1 (5 bases). Germline CDR1 and CDR2: LNHNV and YYDKDF (reference sequence). The CDR3 consists of 16 residues. V was pared by 0 bases and J by 7 bases, with 15 bases between.